What follows describes a single TCR beta chain. The data were obtained in a study of blood T cell repertoires in COVID-19. Sequenced by immunoSEQ multiplex PCR; TCRdb stores in-frame clones only, minus some. The sample shows a few hundred thousand clones, more than 75% of them seen only once. Material for sequencing was PBMCs or T cells enriched from blood (not recorded which). The clonotype was recovered from a woman in her twenties or thirties who had recovered from COVID-19.

CDR3 DNA: TGCAGCGTTGAAGACCCGACAGGGGCCGACTACGAGCAGTACTTC. Its protein product is CSVEDPTGADYEQYF. V and J are TRBV29-1 and TRBJ2-7; TRBD1 matches at 8 bases. CDR3 size: 15 residues. Unmatched junction bases numbered 7, after V lost 0 bases and J lost 3 bases. The V gene's germline CDR1 is SQVTM and CDR2 ANQGSEA.